This T cell receptor beta chain stems from a study of blood T cell repertoires in COVID-19. Study context: Spain, Italy and the United States supplied samples that represented acute and convalescent COVID-19. The analysed material was cDNA or gDNA that came from T cells, B-cell-depleted T cells, or PBMCs.

A few counts support this clone. Germline-derived CDR1 and CDR2 are SGHRS and YFSETQ. Between the trimmed V and J ends, which lost 2 bases and 3 bases, there was a span of 12 bases. The CDR3 contains 14 residues. In the authors' methods: Reference gene primer amplification in the assay estimated nucleated cell counts. Sequencing used immunoSEQ multiplex PCR; TCRdb keeps in-frame clones, though not all of them. V and J calls and clone size come straight from that table; D and trimming were deduced from the DNA. Among 250,000 or so clones listed, roughly 80% were seen once. The sequence came from a woman under 30 with acute or convalescent COVID-19. This chain uses TRBV5-1 with TRBJ2-7; D possibly corresponds to TRBD1 (6 bases). Sequenced sample: peripheral blood. DNA of the CDR3: TGCGCCAGCAGCTTTATGCAGGGGATCTACGAGCAGTACTTC. This translates into CASSFMQGIYEQYF.